This T cell receptor beta chain originates from a study of blood T cell repertoires in COVID-19. Overall study context: Samples came from the United States, Italy and Spain, spanning acute and convalescent COVID-19.

Original data processing: Reference gene primer amplification gave nucleated cell count estimates. Only in-frame clones appear in the TCRdb table, and some are missing; sequencing was by immunoSEQ multiplex PCR. V and J calls and clone size are as listed in that table; D and trimming were resolved from the DNA. The table includes a few hundred thousand clones, just over 85% detected once. This CDR3 spans 17 amino acids. CDR1 is PRHDT and CDR2 is FYEKMQ in the germline V gene (reference sequence). The germline V and J ends were trimmed by 0 bases and 0 bases, with 14 bases remaining between them. The gene calls are TRBV13 and TRBJ1-1, with D hard to call. Sequenced: peripheral blood. The receptor was derived from a woman in her thirties with active or convalescent COVID-19. CDR3 region: CASSLGRAGPMNTEAFF. CDR3 coding DNA: TGTGCCAGCAGCTTAGGCCGTGCGGGCCCGATGAACACTGAAGCTTTCTTT.